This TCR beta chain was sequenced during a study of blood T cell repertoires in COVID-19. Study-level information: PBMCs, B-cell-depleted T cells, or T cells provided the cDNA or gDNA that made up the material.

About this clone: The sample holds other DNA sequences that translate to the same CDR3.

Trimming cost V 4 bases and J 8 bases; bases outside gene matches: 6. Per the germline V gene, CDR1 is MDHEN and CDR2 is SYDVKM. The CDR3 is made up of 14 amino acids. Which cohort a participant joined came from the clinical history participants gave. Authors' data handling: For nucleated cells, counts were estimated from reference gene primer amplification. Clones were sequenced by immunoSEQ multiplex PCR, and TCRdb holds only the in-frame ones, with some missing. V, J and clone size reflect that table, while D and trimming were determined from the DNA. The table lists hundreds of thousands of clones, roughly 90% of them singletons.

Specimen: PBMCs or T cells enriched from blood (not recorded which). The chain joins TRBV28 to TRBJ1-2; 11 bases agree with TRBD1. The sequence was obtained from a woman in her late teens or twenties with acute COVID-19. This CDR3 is CASSSGQGAGGYTF. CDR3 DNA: TGTGCCAGCAGTTCCGGACAGGGGGCAGGAGGCTACACCTTC.